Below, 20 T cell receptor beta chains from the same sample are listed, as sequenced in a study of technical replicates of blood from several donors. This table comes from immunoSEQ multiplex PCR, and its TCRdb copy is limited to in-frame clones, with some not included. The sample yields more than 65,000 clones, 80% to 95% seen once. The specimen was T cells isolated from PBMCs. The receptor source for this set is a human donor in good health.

In nucleotides, the CDR3 is TGTGCCAGCCGTCGGGACAGGCTCGCTGAAGCTTTCTTT. Translated, it gives CASRRDRLAEAFF. The chain links TRBV6-5 to TRBJ1-1; 8 bases align to TRBD1. The CDR3 spans 13 residues. Germline lookup yields CDR1 MNHEY and CDR2 SVGAGI. J lost 6 bases, V lost 8 bases, and 8 bases had no gene match.

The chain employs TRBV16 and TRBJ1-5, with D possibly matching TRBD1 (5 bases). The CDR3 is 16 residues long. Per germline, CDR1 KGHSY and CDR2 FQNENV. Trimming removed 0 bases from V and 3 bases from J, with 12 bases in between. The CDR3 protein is CASSQSGLRANQPQHF. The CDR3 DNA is TGTGCCAGCAGCCAATCGGGGCTTCGGGCCAATCAGCCCCAGCATTTT.

In DNA form, the CDR3 reads TGTGCCAGCAGTCCATTAAGACAGCCTAATCAGCCCCAGCATTTT. This codes for CASSPLRQPNQPQHF. The chain uses TRBV2 and TRBJ1-5; D possibly corresponds to TRBD1 (5 bases). The CDR3 runs to 15 residues. The V and J ends lost 5 bases and 4 bases respectively, with 15 bases between them. Germline loops: CDR1 SNHLY, CDR2 FYNNEI.

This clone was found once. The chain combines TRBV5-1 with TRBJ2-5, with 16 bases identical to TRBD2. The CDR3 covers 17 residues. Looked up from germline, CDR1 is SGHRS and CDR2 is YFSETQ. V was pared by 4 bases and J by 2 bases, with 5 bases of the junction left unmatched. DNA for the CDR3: TGCGCCAGCAGCCCGCCGGGACTAGCGGGAGGGCAAGAGACCCAGTACTTC. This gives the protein CASSPPGLAGGQETQYF.

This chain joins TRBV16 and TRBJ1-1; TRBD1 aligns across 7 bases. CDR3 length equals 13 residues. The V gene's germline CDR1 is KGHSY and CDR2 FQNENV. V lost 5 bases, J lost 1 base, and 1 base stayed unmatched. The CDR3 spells CASSRDRNTEAFF. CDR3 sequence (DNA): TGTGCCAGCAGCAGGGACAGGAACACTGAAGCTTTCTTT.

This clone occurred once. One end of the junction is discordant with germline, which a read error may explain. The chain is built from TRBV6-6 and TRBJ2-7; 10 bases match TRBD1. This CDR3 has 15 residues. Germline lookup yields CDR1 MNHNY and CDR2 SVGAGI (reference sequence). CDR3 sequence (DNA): TGTGCCACCAGTACCACTCCGGGACAGGGGATCGAGCAGTACTTC. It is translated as CATSTTPGQGIEQYF.

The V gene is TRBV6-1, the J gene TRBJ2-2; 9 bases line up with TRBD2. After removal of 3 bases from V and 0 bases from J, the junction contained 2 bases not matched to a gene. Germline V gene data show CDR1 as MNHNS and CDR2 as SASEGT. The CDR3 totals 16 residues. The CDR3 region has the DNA TGTGCCAGCAGTGAGTTAGCGGGAGCGAACACCGGGGAGCTGTTTTTT. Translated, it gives CASSELAGANTGELFF.

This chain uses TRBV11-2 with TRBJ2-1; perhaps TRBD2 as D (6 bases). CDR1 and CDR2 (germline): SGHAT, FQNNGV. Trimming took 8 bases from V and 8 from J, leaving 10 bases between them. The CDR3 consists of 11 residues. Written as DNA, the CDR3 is TGTGCCAGCGGGGGAGGCGATGAGCAGTTCTTC. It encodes CASGGGDEQFF.

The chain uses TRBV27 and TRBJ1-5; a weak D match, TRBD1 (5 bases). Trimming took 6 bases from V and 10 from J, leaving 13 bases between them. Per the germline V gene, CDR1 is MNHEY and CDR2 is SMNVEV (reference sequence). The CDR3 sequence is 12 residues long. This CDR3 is CASSLGQGPQHF. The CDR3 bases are TGTGCCAGCAGCCTAGGGCAGGGTCCCCAGCATTTT.

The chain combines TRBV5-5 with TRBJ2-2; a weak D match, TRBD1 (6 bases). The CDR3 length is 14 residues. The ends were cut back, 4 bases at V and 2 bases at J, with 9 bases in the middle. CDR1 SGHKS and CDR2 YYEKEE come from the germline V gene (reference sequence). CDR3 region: CASSPTGNTGELFF. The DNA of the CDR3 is TGTGCCAGCAGCCCGACAGGAAACACCGGGGAGCTGTTTTTT.

The CDR3 here is CASSQDVAGEGTGELFF. For the CDR3, the DNA is TGCGCCAGCAGCCAAGATGTAGCGGGAGAGGGCACCGGGGAGCTGTTTTTT. This chain joins TRBV4-3 and TRBJ2-2, with 9 bases that match TRBD2. The CDR3 has 17 residues. V shed 0 bases, J shed 4 bases, and the junction held 6 bases outside the gene matches. Germline-derived CDR1 and CDR2 are LGHNA and YSLEER.

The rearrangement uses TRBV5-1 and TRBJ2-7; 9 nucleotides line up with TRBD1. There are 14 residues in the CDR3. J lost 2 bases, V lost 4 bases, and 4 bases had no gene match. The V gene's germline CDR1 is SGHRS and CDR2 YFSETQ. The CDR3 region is CASSIGQGTYEQYF. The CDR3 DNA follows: TGCGCCAGCAGCATCGGACAGGGGACCTACGAGCAGTACTTC. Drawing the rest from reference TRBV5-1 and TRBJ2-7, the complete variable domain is KAGVTQTPRYLIKTRGQQVTLSCSPISGHRSVSWYQQTPGQGLQFLFEYFSETQRNKGNFPGRFSGRQFSNSRSEMNVSTLELGDSALYLCASSIGQGTYEQYFGPGTRLTVT.

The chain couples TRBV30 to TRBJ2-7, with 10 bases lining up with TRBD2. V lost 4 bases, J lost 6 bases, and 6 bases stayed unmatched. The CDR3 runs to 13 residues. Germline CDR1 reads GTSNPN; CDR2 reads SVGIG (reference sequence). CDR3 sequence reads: CAWTGLAEAEQYF. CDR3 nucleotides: TGTGCCTGGACCGGACTAGCGGAAGCCGAGCAGTACTTC.

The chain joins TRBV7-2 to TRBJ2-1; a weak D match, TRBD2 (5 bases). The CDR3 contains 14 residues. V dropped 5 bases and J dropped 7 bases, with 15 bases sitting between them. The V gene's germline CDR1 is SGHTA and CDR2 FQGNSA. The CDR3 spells CASSPRALNNEQFF. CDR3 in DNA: TGTGCCAGCAGCCCGAGGGCCCTCAATAATGAGCAGTTCTTC.

The CDR3 DNA reads TGTGCCAGCAGCTTAGCAGGAGTGTATGGCTACACCTTC. This sequence encodes CASSLAGVYGYTF. The chain joins TRBV7-9 to TRBJ1-2, with no clear D. Trimming pared 0 bases from V and 5 bases from J, leaving 7 bases between. Germline CDR1 reads SEHNR; CDR2 reads FQNEAQ (reference sequence). This CDR3 has 13 residues.

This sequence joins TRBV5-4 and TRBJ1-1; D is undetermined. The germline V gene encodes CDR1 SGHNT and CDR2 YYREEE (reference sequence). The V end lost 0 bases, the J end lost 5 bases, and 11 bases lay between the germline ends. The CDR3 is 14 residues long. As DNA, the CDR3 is TGTGCCAGCAGCTTGGGGGCCAGATTTACTGAAGCTTTCTTT. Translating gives CASSLGARFTEAFF.

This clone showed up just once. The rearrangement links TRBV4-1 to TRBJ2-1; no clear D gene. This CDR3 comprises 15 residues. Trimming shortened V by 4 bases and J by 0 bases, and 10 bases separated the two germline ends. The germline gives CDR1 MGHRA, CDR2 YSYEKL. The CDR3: CASSPLGVSYNEQFF. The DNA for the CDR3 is TGCGCCAGCAGCCCCCTAGGCGTCTCCTACAATGAGCAGTTCTTC.

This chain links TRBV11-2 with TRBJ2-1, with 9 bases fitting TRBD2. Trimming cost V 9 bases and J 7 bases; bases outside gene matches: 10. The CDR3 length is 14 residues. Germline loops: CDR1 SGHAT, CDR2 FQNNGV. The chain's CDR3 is CASSRGLAENEQFF. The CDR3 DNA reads TGTGCCAGTTCAAGGGGACTAGCAGAGAATGAGCAGTTCTTC.

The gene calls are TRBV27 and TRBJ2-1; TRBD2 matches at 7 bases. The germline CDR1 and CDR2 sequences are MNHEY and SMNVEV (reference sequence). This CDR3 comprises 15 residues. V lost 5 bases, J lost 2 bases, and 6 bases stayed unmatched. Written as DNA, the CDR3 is TGTGCCAGCAGTGATAGCGGGCCTCCCTACAATGAGCAGTTCTTC. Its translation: CASSDSGPPYNEQFF.

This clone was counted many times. CDR3 nucleotides: TGTGCCAGCAGCTTCAGTACCGGGACAATGGAAAAACTGTTTTTT. Residues: CASSFSTGTMEKLFF. The chain couples TRBV11-2 to TRBJ1-4, with D maybe TRBD1 (6 bases). The CDR3 length is 15 residues. Germline V gene lookup returns CDR1 SGHAT and CDR2 FQNNGV. V was shortened by 3 bases and J by 8 bases, with 16 bases between the two germline ends.